The clone carrying this T cell receptor beta chain was seen only once. Stated time point: around 13 months of natalizumab therapy. Sequencing used immunoSEQ multiplex PCR; TCRdb keeps in-frame clones, though not all of them. The table has about 28,000 clones, around 89% seen once. The sample comes from a study of multiple sclerosis patients with progressive multifocal leukoencephalopathy. Germline CDR1 reads SGHNT; CDR2 reads YENEEA. V was trimmed by 5 bases and J by 3 bases, leaving 6 bases between them. The CDR3 length is 12 residues. The specimen comprised PBMCs, sampled from a patient treated with natalizumab. The genes are TRBV11-3 and TRBJ2-3, with D possibly matching TRBD1 (5 bases). This receptor was obtained from a human donor with multiple sclerosis. CDR3 in amino acids: CASSAGTDTQYF. In DNA, the CDR3 is TGTGCCAGCAGCGCAGGGACAGATACGCAGTATTTT.